One TCR beta chain is described in this entry. Its antigen is unidentified. This specimen comes from a study of T cell responses to AZD1222 COVID-19 vaccine. Clones were read by immunoSEQ multiplex PCR, and TCRdb kept only the in-frame ones, dropping some. The sample yields about 150,000 clones, roughly nine tenths seen once. The CDR3 consists of 17 residues. Trimming stripped 3 bases from V and 0 bases from J, with 12 bases between. CDR1 and CDR2 from the germline V gene are LNHDA and SQIVND (reference sequence). Study findings and constraints: CD4 TCRs associated with vaccination spanned spike, dominating at 160-218 and 743-854. Mostly white British, mostly female donors; authors suggested clonal diversity may be underestimated.

The source is an adult in good health. The sample in question was peripheral blood, obtained on day 0 of MenACWY control vaccination. The V gene is TRBV19, the J gene TRBJ1-6; no reliable D call. CDR3: CASSILGESSYNSPLHF. The CDR3 coding sequence is TGTGCCAGTAGTATTTTGGGAGAGAGCTCCTATAATTCACCCCTCCACTTT.